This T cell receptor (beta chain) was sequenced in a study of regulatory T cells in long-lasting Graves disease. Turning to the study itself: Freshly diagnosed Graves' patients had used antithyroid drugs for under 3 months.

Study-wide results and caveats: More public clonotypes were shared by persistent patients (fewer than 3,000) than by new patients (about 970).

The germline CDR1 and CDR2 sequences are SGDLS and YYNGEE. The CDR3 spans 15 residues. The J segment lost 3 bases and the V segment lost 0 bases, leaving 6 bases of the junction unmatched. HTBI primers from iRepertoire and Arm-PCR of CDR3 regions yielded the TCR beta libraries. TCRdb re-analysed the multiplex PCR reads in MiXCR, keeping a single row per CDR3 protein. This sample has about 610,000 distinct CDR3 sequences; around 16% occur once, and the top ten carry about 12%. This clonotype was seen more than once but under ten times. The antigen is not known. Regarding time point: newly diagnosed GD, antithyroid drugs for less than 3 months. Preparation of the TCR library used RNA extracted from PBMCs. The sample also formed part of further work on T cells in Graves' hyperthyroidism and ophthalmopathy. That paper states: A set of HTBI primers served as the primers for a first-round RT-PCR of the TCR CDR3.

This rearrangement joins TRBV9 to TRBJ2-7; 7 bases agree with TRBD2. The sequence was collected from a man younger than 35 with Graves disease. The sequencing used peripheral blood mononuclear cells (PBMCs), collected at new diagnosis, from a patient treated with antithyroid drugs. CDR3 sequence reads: CASSVDEGGSYEQYF. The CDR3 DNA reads TGTGCCAGCAGCGTAGACGAGGGAGGGAGCTACGAGCAGTACTTC. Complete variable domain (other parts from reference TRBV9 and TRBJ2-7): DSGVTQTPKHLITATGQRVTLRCSPRSGDLSVYWYQQSLDQGLQFLIQYYNGEERAKGNILERFSAQQFPDLHSELNLSSLELGDSALYFCASSVDEGGSYEQYFGPGTRLTVT.